Sequencing of this T cell receptor (beta chain) was carried out in a study of blood T cell repertoires in COVID-19. The V gene's germline CDR1 is LNHNV and CDR2 YYDKDF (reference sequence). The ends were cut back, 1 base at V and 3 bases at J, with 12 bases in the middle. CDR3 size: 16 residues. Produced via immunoSEQ multiplex PCR; TCRdb's table is partial and in-frame only. The top ten hold roughly 47% of the sample, which has some 13,000 clones, approximately 86% seen once. The chain recombines TRBV15 with TRBJ1-4; D gene uncertain. The receptor's source is an older man with acute or convalescent COVID-19. The source material was peripheral blood. This CDR3 reads CATSRVRVLANEKLFF. The CDR3 nucleotides are TGTGCCACCAGCAGAGTCCGGGTTTTGGCTAATGAAAAACTGTTTTTT.